This T cell receptor (beta chain) was identified during a study of shared clonotypes between healthy human individuals. Study information: Contributing individuals were a couple of females and a few males aged 18 to 49. Study-level results: It was observed that around 5% of naive CD4 clonotypes were shared across a handful of donors. On the whole, naive subsets had larger estimated richness than memory subsets had.

The protocol was immunoSEQ multiplex PCR, while the TCRdb copy is restricted to in-frame clones and leaves out a portion. The data show over a million clones, around 78% seen once. The CDR3 totals 15 residues. Germline loops: CDR1 MNHEY, CDR2 SMNVEV (reference sequence). The V segment lost 3 bases and the J segment 5 bases; nucleotides outside the gene matches: 6. Concerning this clone: Its antigen is not known.

The rearrangement uses TRBV27 and TRBJ2-5, with 10 bases aligning to TRBD2. The source of this sequence is a man aged 18 to 29 in good health. Some clones in this sample may be carry-over from other donors' samples. The sequencing sample was made of memory CD4+ T cells from PBMCs. Subset meaning: CD45RA-negative fraction. CDR3 region: CASSFKREGRETQYF. The CDR3 nucleotides are TGTGCCAGCAGTTTCAAGCGGGAGGGCCGGGAGACCCAGTACTTC.